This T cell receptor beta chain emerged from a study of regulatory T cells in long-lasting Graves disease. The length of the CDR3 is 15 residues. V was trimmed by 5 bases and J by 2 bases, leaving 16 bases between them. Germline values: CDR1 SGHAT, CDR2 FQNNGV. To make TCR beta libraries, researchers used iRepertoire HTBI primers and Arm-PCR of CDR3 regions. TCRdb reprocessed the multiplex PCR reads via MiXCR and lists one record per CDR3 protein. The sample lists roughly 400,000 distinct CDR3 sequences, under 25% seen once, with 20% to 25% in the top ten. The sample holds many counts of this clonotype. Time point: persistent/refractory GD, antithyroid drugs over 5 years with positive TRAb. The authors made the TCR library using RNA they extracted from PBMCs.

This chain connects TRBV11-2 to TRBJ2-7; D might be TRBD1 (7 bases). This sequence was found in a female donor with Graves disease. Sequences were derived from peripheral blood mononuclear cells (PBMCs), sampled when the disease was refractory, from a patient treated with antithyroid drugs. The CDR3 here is CASSRGGTETYEQYF. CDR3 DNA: TGTGCCAGCAGCCGTGGAGGGACAGAGACCTACGAGCAGTACTTC. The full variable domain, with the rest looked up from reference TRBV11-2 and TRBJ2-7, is EAGVAQSPRYKIIEKRQSVAFWCNPISGHATLYWYQQILGQGPKLLIQFQNNGVVDDSQLPKDRFSAERLKGVDSTLKIQPAKLEDSAVYLCASSRGGTETYEQYFGPGTRLTVT.